A single sample gave rise to the 19 T cell receptor beta chains below, sequenced in a study of regulatory T cells in long-lasting Graves disease. Construction of the TCR beta libraries employed iRepertoire HTBI primers in conjunction with Arm-PCR of CDR3 regions. MiXCR, run by TCRdb on the multiplex PCR reads, gives a single entry per CDR3 protein. The sample gives roughly 350,000 distinct CDR3 sequences, 15% to 20% of which show up once; around 21% is in the top ten. Time point indicated: newly diagnosed GD, antithyroid drugs for less than 3 months. Making the TCR library involved RNA that had been extracted from PBMCs. The same sample was also studied in work on T cells in Graves' hyperthyroidism and ophthalmopathy.

The sequencing used peripheral blood mononuclear cells (PBMCs), collected at new diagnosis, from a patient treated with antithyroid drugs. Receptors originate from a woman aged 18-29 years with Graves disease.

This clonotype appeared a few times. One end of the junction is discordant with germline, which a read error may explain. The chain carries TRBV29-1 and TRBJ2-7; D possibly matches TRBD1 or TRBD2 (5 bases each). This CDR3 has 13 amino acids. Germline V gives CDR1 SQVTM, CDR2 ANQGSEA. This CDR3 reads CSVEGTEAGEQYF. CDR3 in DNA: TGCAGCGTCGAAGGGACGGAGGCTGGGGAGCAGTACTTC.

This clonotype has ten or more counts. The genes are TRBV20-1 and TRBJ2-7, with D unclear. This CDR3 contains 15 residues. Germline lookup yields CDR1 DFQATT and CDR2 SNEGSKA (reference sequence). The V end was cut by 1 base, the J end by 2 bases, with 15 bases between. The CDR3 spells CSARAFAGITYEQYF. The CDR3, as DNA: TGCAGTGCTAGAGCCTTCGCAGGTATCACCTACGAGCAGTACTTC.

This clonotype came up a few times. The chain has TRBV6-2 or TRBV6-3 and TRBJ1-1; D is ambiguous. CDR1 and CDR2 from the germline V gene are MNHEY and SVGEGT. The CDR3 sequence is 14 residues long. Trimming cost V 5 bases and J 4 bases, with 14 bases left between them. The CDR3, as DNA: TGTGCCAGCAGTGAGACGGCAGGACCCACTGAAGCTTTCTTT. As protein: CASSETAGPTEAFF.

The sample holds many counts of this clonotype. V is TRBV3-1 and J is TRBJ2-5; D perhaps matches TRBD2 (5 bases). The CDR3 loop spans 15 amino acids. From germline, CDR1 is LGHDT and CDR2 YNNKEL (reference sequence). Trimming pared 4 bases from V and 4 bases from J, leaving 16 bases between. The CDR3 reads CASSPRGAVGETQYF. The CDR3 bases are TGTGCCAGCAGCCCCCGTGGAGCGGTCGGAGAGACCCAGTACTTC.

This clonotype occurred a few times. This chain uses TRBV2 with TRBJ1-1, with D perhaps matching TRBD1 (5 bases). V shed 6 bases and J shed 1 base, with 12 bases lying between them. Germline loops: CDR1 SNHLY, CDR2 FYNNEI. This CDR3 region has 14 residues. Here the CDR3 reads CASRTGGGNTEAFF. In DNA form, the CDR3 reads TGTGCCAGCAGGACTGGGGGAGGGAACACTGAAGCTTTCTTT.

V usage is TRBV19 and J usage is TRBJ1-2; 12 nucleotides align to TRBD1. Germline V gives CDR1 LNHDA, CDR2 SQIVND (reference sequence). This CDR3 is built from 15 residues. Germline trimming cut 3 bases from V and 7 bases from J; bases unmatched to any gene: 6. The CDR3 nucleotides are TGTGCCAGTAGTATCTTGGGACAGGGGGCGAGTGGCTACACCTTC. Its protein is CASSILGQGASGYTF.

This clonotype came up many times. This rearrangement joins TRBV3-1 to TRBJ1-4; possibly TRBD1 for D (6 bases). The CDR3 has 15 amino acids. From germline, CDR1 is LGHDT and CDR2 YNNKEL (reference sequence). V lost 5 bases, J lost 6 bases, and 16 bases lay in between. CDR3 in amino acids: CASSVQGRSYEKLFF. The CDR3 bases are TGTGCCAGCAGCGTACAGGGTCGGAGTTATGAAAAACTGTTTTTT. The entire variable domain, with the rest obtained from reference TRBV3-1 and TRBJ1-4, is as follows: DTAVSQTPKYLVTQMGNDKSIKCEQNLGHDTMYWYKQDSKKFLKIMFSYNNKELIINETVPNRFSPKSPDKAHLNLHINSLELGDSAVYFCASSVQGRSYEKLFFGSGTQLSVL.

The V gene is TRBV19, the J gene TRBJ1-1; TRBD1 matches 7 bases. In germline, CDR1 is LNHDA, CDR2 SQIVND (reference sequence). This CDR3 contains 14 residues. Trimming at V came to 7 bases and at J to 6 bases, leaving 11 bases not matched to a gene. CDR3 residues: CASTTSGQSSEAFF. The CDR3 nucleotides are TGTGCCAGTACAACCTCGGGACAGTCCTCTGAAGCTTTCTTT.

V gene TRBV7-9 combines with J gene TRBJ1-5; weak D call: TRBD1 (5 bases). The CDR3 has 15 amino acids. V dropped 7 bases and J dropped 7 bases, with 20 bases sitting between them. In germline, CDR1 is SEHNR, CDR2 FQNEAQ (reference sequence). In nucleotides, the CDR3 is TGTGCCAGCACCCCTAGGGAGGGGACCTTACAGCCCCAGCATTTT. Protein: CASTPREGTLQPQHF.

A note on this clonotype: This could be a read error, since a much larger clone is one nucleotide away. J is TRBJ2-3 and V is TRBV5-1; 9 bases align to TRBD2. Germline V gene sequence: CDR1 SGHRS, CDR2 YFSETQ. CDR3 length equals 16 residues. Here the CDR3 reads CAGSLGSGGSTDTQYF. CDR3 sequence (DNA): TGCGCCGGCAGCTTGGGTAGCGGGGGAAGCACAGATACGCAGTATTTT.

This clonotype has more than one count but fewer than ten. This sequence joins TRBV19 and TRBJ2-6, with D possibly being TRBD2 (5 bases). V lost 8 bases and J lost 0, with 11 bases in between. From germline, CDR1 is LNHDA and CDR2 SQIVND (reference sequence). The CDR3 extends over 15 amino acids. Here the CDR3 DNA reads TGTGCCAGTGGGCCCGGGGACTCTGGGGCCAACGTCCTGACTTTC. This gives the protein CASGPGDSGANVLTF.

This clonotype was seen at least ten times. This sequence joins TRBV7-6 and TRBJ1-1; D is perhaps TRBD1 (5 bases). CDR1 and CDR2 (germline): SGHVS, FNYEAQ. The V and J ends lost 5 bases and 5 bases respectively, with 12 bases between them. The CDR3 runs 13 residues. CDR3 bases: TGTGCCAGCAGCAAGGGGTGGGGTACTGAAGCTTTCTTT. Translation gives CASSKGWGTEAFF.

The rearrangement links TRBV6-5 to TRBJ1-1, with 8 bases fitting TRBD1. In germline, CDR1 is MNHEY, CDR2 SVGAGI. The CDR3 spans 14 residues. V lost 2 bases, J lost 8 bases, and 7 bases stayed unmatched. The CDR3 coding sequence is TGTGCCAGCAGTTACCCCGGCCCAGGGGGCGAAGCTTTCTTT. Encoded protein: CASSYPGPGGEAFF.

This clonotype was seen at least ten times. V usage is TRBV3-1 and J usage is TRBJ2-5, with TRBD2 identical over 10 bases. Losses at the gene ends were 2 bases for V and 0 bases for J; bases not matched to a gene: 6. In germline, CDR1 is LGHDT, CDR2 YNNKEL (reference sequence). The CDR3 spans 17 residues. Here the CDR3 DNA reads TGTGCCAGCAGCCAACAAGCAACTAGCGGGAACCAAGAGACCCAGTACTTC. This sequence encodes CASSQQATSGNQETQYF.

This clonotype was detected ten times or more. The chain combines TRBV7-9 with TRBJ2-3; 7 bases agree with TRBD2. CDR1 and CDR2 from the germline V gene are SEHNR and FQNEAQ (reference sequence). The V segment lost 5 bases and the J segment 0 bases; nucleotides outside the gene matches: 11. The length of the CDR3 is 17 residues. CDR3 bases: TGTGCCAGCAGCCCGGGTGGGGCGGGAGCTAGCACAGATACGCAGTATTTT. Translated: CASSPGGAGASTDTQYF.

In its sample, this clonotype was seen many times. The genes are TRBV6-2 or TRBV6-3 and TRBJ2-7; weak D call: TRBD2 (6 bases). This CDR3 region has 18 residues. Germline CDR1 reads MNHEY; CDR2 reads SVGEGT. Trimming took 2 bases from V and 0 from J, leaving 20 bases between them. CDR3 in DNA: TGTGCCAGCAGTTACGGCGAAATTCCCCGGGACTCCTCCTACGAGCAGTACTTC. Protein product: CASSYGEIPRDSSYEQYF.

This clonotype was detected ten times or more. The chain couples TRBV4-1 to TRBJ2-1; the match to TRBD2 covers 11 bases. Trimming cost V 0 bases and J 4 bases; bases outside gene matches: 2. In germline, CDR1 is MGHRA, CDR2 YSYEKL. This CDR3 is 16 amino acids long. The CDR3 DNA follows: TGCGCCAGCAGCCAAGACTGGACTAGCGGGTACAATGAGCAGTTCTTC. Protein product: CASSQDWTSGYNEQFF.

This clonotype was counted at least ten times. The chain carries TRBV11-3 and TRBJ2-1; D is perhaps TRBD1 (6 bases). Trimming pared 4 bases from V and 0 bases from J, leaving 13 bases between. This CDR3 has 16 residues. Germline-derived CDR1 and CDR2 are SGHNT and YENEEA. CDR3 amino acids: CASSYRDTNSYNEQFF. In nucleotides, the CDR3 is TGTGCCAGCAGCTACAGGGATACCAACTCCTACAATGAGCAGTTCTTC.

The J gene is TRBJ1-2, the V gene TRBV5-1; D gene ambiguous. The V gene lost 4 bases and the J gene lost 1 base, with 8 bases spanning the gap. Germline values: CDR1 SGHRS, CDR2 YFSETQ. The CDR3 spans 13 residues. DNA of the CDR3: TGCGCCAGCAGCGGAATACTTAACTATGGCTACACCTTC. Its protein is CASSGILNYGYTF.